These 28 T cell receptor beta chains originate from one sample sequenced in a study of cytomegalovirus exposure and HLA in healthy donors. The PCR made use of 60 Vbeta and 13 Jbeta primers. The table came from immunoSEQ multiplex PCR; TCRdb's copy has only in-frame clones and leaves some out. The sample has 65,000 to 95,000 clones. Sequencing was performed on PBMCs. The source of these receptors is a woman aged 55-75 years in good health and CMV-seronegative.

The CDR3 DNA is TGTGCCAGTAGTATTTCCAGGCCAGAGACCCAGTACTTC. As protein: CASSISRPETQYF. The chain is built from TRBV19 and TRBJ2-5, with D uncertain. Germline assignment: CDR1 LNHDA and CDR2 SQIVND (reference sequence). The CDR3 consists of 13 residues. Between the trimmed V and J ends, which lost 3 bases and 4 bases, there was a span of 9 bases.

This sequence joins TRBV5-1 and TRBJ1-1, with no clear D. Trimming took 0 bases from V and 1 from J, leaving 10 bases between them. The CDR3 is made up of 15 amino acids. The germline V gene encodes CDR1 SGHRS and CDR2 YFSETQ. This CDR3 reads CASSLGDRQNTEAFF. In nucleotides, the CDR3 is TGCGCCAGCAGCTTGGGAGACCGACAGAACACTGAAGCTTTCTTT.

The gene calls are TRBV6-6 and TRBJ1-2, with 7 bases matching TRBD1. The junction had 8 bases not matched to a gene; V was cut back by 6 bases and J by 4 bases. Per the germline V gene, CDR1 is MNHNY and CDR2 is SVGAGI (reference sequence). This CDR3 is built from 14 residues. This CDR3 is CASRTGQAFYGYTF. The CDR3, as DNA: TGTGCCAGCAGGACCGGACAGGCTTTCTATGGCTACACCTTC.

The chain links TRBV5-1 to TRBJ1-2, with D possibly being TRBD1 (6 bases). The CDR3 spans 17 residues. CDR1 is SGHRS and CDR2 is YFSETQ in the germline V gene. Trimming shortened V by 3 bases and J by 4 bases, and 22 bases separated the two germline ends. For the CDR3, the DNA is TGCGCCAGCAGCTCCACCGAGCCCTCACAGGGTACCTATGGCTACACCTTC. It specifies CASSSTEPSQGTYGYTF.

The V gene is TRBV9, the J gene TRBJ1-1; perhaps TRBD1 as D (5 bases). CDR1 and CDR2 (germline): SGDLS, YYNGEE. The CDR3 covers 15 residues. The V end lost 0 bases, the J end lost 0 bases, and 9 bases lay between the germline ends. The CDR3 spells CASSVGGRVNTEAFF. Here the CDR3 DNA reads TGTGCCAGCAGCGTAGGGGGCAGGGTGAACACTGAAGCTTTCTTT.

The V and J genes are TRBV28 and TRBJ2-5, with 11 bases aligning to TRBD2. The germline V gene has CDR1 MDHEN and CDR2 SYDVKM. With 5 bases clipped from V and 13 bases from J, the junction kept 9 bases outside the gene matches. CDR3 size: 13 residues. CDR3 region: CASSRLAGPSGYF. CDR3 DNA sequence: TGTGCCAGCAGTCGACTAGCGGGGCCATCCGGGTACTTC.

The genes are TRBV4-1 and TRBJ1-1; tentatively, D is TRBD1 (6 bases). The V gene's germline CDR1 is MGHRA and CDR2 YSYEKL. The CDR3 covers 17 residues. V lost 0 bases to trimming and J lost 0 bases, with 14 bases between them. DNA for the CDR3: TGCGCCAGCAGCCAAGACTCCGGACAGTTTTTGAACACTGAAGCTTTCTTT. Translating gives CASSQDSGQFLNTEAFF.

The V gene is TRBV5-8, the J gene TRBJ2-3; no firm D call. V shed 7 bases and J shed 6 bases, with 6 bases lying between them. The CDR3 sequence is 10 residues long. Germline CDR1 and CDR2: SGHTS and YDEGEE. The CDR3 is CASYQDTQYF. CDR3 DNA sequence: TGTGCCAGCTACCAGGATACGCAGTATTTT.

V and J are TRBV7-2 and TRBJ1-2, with a possible D match to TRBD1 (5 bases). Trimming shortened V by 5 bases and J by 6 bases, and 13 bases separated the two germline ends. Per germline, CDR1 SGHTA and CDR2 FQGNSA. This CDR3 has 13 amino acids. The CDR3 spells CASSPYDSDGYTF. The CDR3 DNA reads as TGTGCCAGCAGCCCATATGACAGTGATGGCTACACCTTC.

This chain connects TRBV15 to TRBJ2-2; tentatively, D is TRBD2 (6 bases). Trimming removed 1 base from V and 7 bases from J, with 19 bases in between. The CDR3 is 17 residues long. Germline values: CDR1 LNHNV, CDR2 YYDKDF (reference sequence). CDR3 residues: CATSRGSPWGDGGELFF. The CDR3 region has the DNA TGTGCCACCAGCAGAGGGAGCCCTTGGGGGGACGGCGGGGAGCTGTTTTTT.

This rearrangement joins TRBV5-5 to TRBJ1-4, with D maybe TRBD1 (5 bases). Germline CDR1 and CDR2: SGHKS and YYEKEE (reference sequence). V was shortened by 2 bases and J by 8 bases, with 13 bases between the two germline ends. This CDR3 has 14 residues. Here the CDR3 DNA reads TGTGCCAGCAGCTTTGGCCGGGGGGAAGAAAAACTGTTTTTT. This gives the protein CASSFGRGEEKLFF.

The chain uses TRBV6-5 and TRBJ2-1, with 8 bases fitting TRBD1. V shed 3 bases and J 9 bases; nucleotides not matched to a gene: 10. CDR1 MNHEY and CDR2 SVGAGI come from the germline V gene. CDR3 length: 15 residues. In nucleotides, the CDR3 is TGTGCCAGCAGTTATTGGCAGGGGGCGACGAGTGAGCAGTTCTTC. It specifies CASSYWQGATSEQFF.

This sequence joins TRBV5-6 and TRBJ2-3, with D perhaps TRBD2 (5 bases). Germline V gene data show CDR1 as SGHDT and CDR2 as YYEEEE. The V end was cut by 0 bases, the J end by 3 bases, with 20 bases between. The CDR3 runs to 18 residues. The CDR3 protein is CASSLASAEVQRTDTQYF. As DNA, the CDR3 is TGTGCCAGCAGCTTGGCCTCCGCGGAGGTCCAAAGGACAGATACGCAGTATTTT. Full variable domain (outside the CDR3, taken from reference TRBV5-6 and TRBJ2-3): DAGVTQSPTHLIKTRGQQVTLRCSPKSGHDTVSWYQQALGQGPQFIFQYYEEEERQRGNFPDRFSGHQFPNYSSELNVNALLLGDSALYLCASSLASAEVQRTDTQYFGPGTRLTVL.

J is TRBJ1-5 and V is TRBV6-6; D gene ambiguous. Germline V CDR1 and CDR2: MNHNY, SVGAGI (reference sequence). The CDR3 loop spans 12 amino acids. V gave up 7 bases and J gave up 0 bases, with 4 bases separating them. CDR3 sequence reads: CASMRSNQPQHF. The CDR3 coding sequence is TGTGCCAGCATGCGTAGCAATCAGCCCCAGCATTTT.

The CDR3 here is CSALGLSTEAFF. CDR3 bases: TGCAGCGCCCTGGGCCTTAGCACTGAAGCTTTCTTT. The V call is TRBV29-1, the J call TRBJ1-1, with D unresolved. The V gene's germline CDR1 is SQVTM and CDR2 ANQGSEA. This CDR3 region has 12 residues. Trimming pared 7 bases from V and 4 bases from J, leaving 13 bases between. The whole variable domain, filled in from reference TRBV29-1 and TRBJ1-1, reads SAVISQKPSRDICQRGTSLTIQCQVDSQVTMMFWYRQQPGQSLTLIATANQGSEATYESGFVIDKFPISRPNLTFSTLTVSNMSPEDSSIYLCSALGLSTEAFFGQGTRLTVV.

The CDR3 spells CASSLTGPQTEAFF. CDR3 DNA: TGTGCCAGCAGCTTAACTGGGCCCCAAACTGAAGCTTTCTTT. The chain combines TRBV7-3 with TRBJ1-1; D gene uncertain. Per the germline V gene, CDR1 is SGHTA and CDR2 is FQGTGA. The CDR3 is 14 residues long. V was shortened by 0 bases and J by 5 bases, with 10 bases between the two germline ends.

The J gene is TRBJ2-1, the V gene TRBV9; 8 nucleotides match TRBD2. V was clipped by 6 bases and J by 3 bases; unmatched bases: 8. Germline V gene data show CDR1 as SGDLS and CDR2 as YYNGEE. CDR3 length equals 15 residues. For the CDR3, the DNA is TGTGCCAGCATCCAGCGGGAGACCATCTACAATGAGCAGTTCTTC. It translates to CASIQRETIYNEQFF.

The chain is built from TRBV5-1 and TRBJ2-2; 7 bases map to TRBD1. With V trimmed by 0 bases and J by 7 bases, 3 bases remained unmatched. Looked up from germline, CDR1 is SGHRS and CDR2 is YFSETQ. The CDR3 is 14 amino acids. The CDR3 nucleotides read TGCGCCAGCAGCTTGGCAGGGGGTAACGGGGAGCTGTTTTTT. Its protein is CASSLAGGNGELFF. Full variable domain (remainder filled in from reference TRBV5-1 and TRBJ2-2): KAGVTQTPRYLIKTRGQQVTLSCSPISGHRSVSWYQQTPGQGLQFLFEYFSETQRNKGNFPGRFSGRQFSNSRSEMNVSTLELGDSALYLCASSLAGGNGELFFGEGSRLTVL.

With respect to this clone: At one of its ends the junction is not consistent with the germline gene, which may arise from a read error. This CDR3 is also generated by other DNA sequences in the sample. The rearrangement uses TRBV6-6 and TRBJ1-5; D not resolved. The length of the CDR3 is 13 residues. Germline values: CDR1 MNHNY, CDR2 SVGAGI (reference sequence). Here the CDR3 DNA reads TGTGCCAGCAGACTCAGCGGCAATCAGCCCCAACATTTT. Its protein product is CASRLSGNQPQHF.

J is TRBJ2-7 and V is TRBV30; a weak D match, TRBD2 (6 bases). From germline, CDR1 is GTSNPN and CDR2 SVGIG (reference sequence). The CDR3 consists of 12 residues. V was cut by 1 base and J by 4 bases, with 8 bases left in between. CDR3: CAWSAGGYEQYF. The CDR3 coding sequence is TGTGCCTGGAGTGCTGGAGGGTACGAGCAGTACTTC.

The chain uses TRBV28 and TRBJ2-5; 8 bases map to TRBD1. Per the germline V gene, CDR1 is MDHEN and CDR2 is SYDVKM. The V segment lost 2 bases and the J segment 5 bases; nucleotides outside the gene matches: 7. This CDR3 comprises 15 residues. In nucleotides, the CDR3 is TGTGCCAGCAGTTTAGCCCACAGGGGGGTGGAGACCCAGTACTTC. Its protein is CASSLAHRGVETQYF. The variable domain in full, with the rest retrieved from reference TRBV28 and TRBJ2-5, is DVKVTQSSRYLVKRTGEKVFLECVQDMDHENMFWYRQDPGLGLRLIYFSYDVKMKEKGDIPEGYSVSREKKERFSLILESASTNQTSMYLCASSLAHRGVETQYFGPGTRLLVL.

The chain combines TRBV4-1 with TRBJ1-1, with a possible D match to TRBD1 (6 bases). The germline gives CDR1 MGHRA, CDR2 YSYEKL. The length of the CDR3 is 16 residues. The V end was cut by 0 bases, the J end by 1 base, with 12 bases between. The CDR3 here is CASSQEGGATNTEAFF. DNA for the CDR3: TGCGCCAGCAGCCAAGAGGGGGGGGCTACGAACACTGAAGCTTTCTTT.

The V gene is TRBV7-6, the J gene TRBJ2-2; D gene unclear. The V gene's germline CDR1 is SGHVS and CDR2 FNYEAQ. The germline V and J ends were trimmed by 4 bases and 4 bases, with 10 bases remaining between them. The CDR3 has 14 residues. The CDR3 coding sequence is TGTGCCAGCAGCTCCCCTCAGGTCACCGGGGAGCTGTTTTTT. Translated, it gives CASSSPQVTGELFF. Based on the CDR3 plus reference TRBV7-6 and TRBJ2-2, the full variable domain is GAGVSQSPRYKVTKRGQDVALRCDPISGHVSLYWYRQALGQGPEFLTYFNYEAQQDKSGLPNDRFSAERPEGSISTLTIQRTEQRDSAMYRCASSSPQVTGELFFGEGSRLTVL.

On this clone: The junction shows a germline mismatch at one end, possibly a read error. V usage is TRBV10-3 and J usage is TRBJ2-5, with unresolved D. CDR1 is ENHRY, CDR2 SYGVKD, per germline. This CDR3 has 15 residues. The CDR3 here is CAISEVPIPQEPQYF. CDR3 nucleotides: TGTGCCATCAGTGAGGTCCCCATCCCCCAAGAGCCCCAGTACTTC.

The J gene is TRBJ2-2, the V gene TRBV7-9; TRBD2 matches at 9 bases. This CDR3 contains 19 residues. Per the germline V gene, CDR1 is SEHNR and CDR2 is FQNEAQ (reference sequence). With 5 bases clipped from V and 0 bases from J, the junction kept 13 bases outside the gene matches. The CDR3 region is CASSGPGTSSNPNTGELFF. DNA for the CDR3: TGTGCCAGCAGCGGTCCCGGGACTAGCAGCAATCCGAACACCGGGGAGCTGTTTTTT.

The CDR3 region has the DNA TGTGCCAGCAGTCCTACTCGGGACATCAAGACCCAGTACTTC. Its translation is CASSPTRDIKTQYF. The V gene is TRBV28, the J gene TRBJ2-5; possible D gene TRBD1, 6 bases. The CDR3 runs to 14 residues. Germline V gene data show CDR1 as MDHEN and CDR2 as SYDVKM. Deletions cut 5 bases from V and 6 bases from J, with 16 bases between. Using reference TRBV28 and TRBJ2-5 for the parts outside the CDR3, the full variable domain is DVKVTQSSRYLVKRTGEKVFLECVQDMDHENMFWYRQDPGLGLRLIYFSYDVKMKEKGDIPEGYSVSREKKERFSLILESASTNQTSMYLCASSPTRDIKTQYFGPGTRLLVL.

In regard to this clone: An end of the junction differs from the germline gene, which may be a read error. The gene calls are TRBV10-3 and TRBJ2-2, with D tentatively TRBD2 (5 bases). The CDR3 spans 13 residues. Looked up from germline, CDR1 is ENHRY and CDR2 is SYGVKD. The CDR3, as DNA: TGTGCCATCACGGCCGCGAACACCGGGGAGCTGCTTTTT. This encodes CAITAANTGELLF.

V gene TRBV10-3 combines with J gene TRBJ2-3, with D possibly TRBD1 on 5 matching bases. This CDR3 contains 20 residues. Germline CDR1 is ENHRY and CDR2 is SYGVKD. Trimming removed 0 bases at V and 6 bases at J, with 28 bases between. DNA of the CDR3: TGTGCCATCAGTGAGTCGGGCTCCAATCTAGGGGATCTGGAAATGGATACGCAGTATTTT. Its protein product is CAISESGSNLGDLEMDTQYF.